Below, one T cell receptor beta chain is given with its context. The antigen is not known. It was with unique molecular identifiers that the TCRbeta library was prepared. Each CDR3 protein gets one entry after TCRdb re-called the PCR reads with MiXCR. The sample holds fewer than 700,000 distinct CDR3 sequences, approximately 22% seen once. The data are from a study of T-cell reconstitution after alpha-beta-depleted transplantation in children. Regarding the study as a whole: Surviving recipient T cells and intrathymic progenitors accounted for some patients' high TCRbeta diversity at day 60. Once a year had passed after transplant, T-cell counts and diversity came mostly from newly produced T cells.

The CDR3 extends over 14 amino acids. Germline V CDR1 and CDR2: DFQATT, SNEGSKA (reference sequence). The ends were cut back, 3 bases at V and 0 bases at J, with 6 bases in the middle. The rearrangement links TRBV20-1 to TRBJ1-6; D remains ambiguous. Sequencing used PBMCs, mostly from graft donor cells, obtained 360 days after TCRalphabeta/CD19-depleted stem cell transplant. This TCR was recovered from a boy under three years old who had a stem cell transplant for acute myeloid leukemia, so the T cells may come from the graft donor. The DNA for the CDR3 is TGCAGTGCTAGGCTCTTCTCCTATAATTCACCCCTCCACTTT. This codes for CSARLFSYNSPLHF.